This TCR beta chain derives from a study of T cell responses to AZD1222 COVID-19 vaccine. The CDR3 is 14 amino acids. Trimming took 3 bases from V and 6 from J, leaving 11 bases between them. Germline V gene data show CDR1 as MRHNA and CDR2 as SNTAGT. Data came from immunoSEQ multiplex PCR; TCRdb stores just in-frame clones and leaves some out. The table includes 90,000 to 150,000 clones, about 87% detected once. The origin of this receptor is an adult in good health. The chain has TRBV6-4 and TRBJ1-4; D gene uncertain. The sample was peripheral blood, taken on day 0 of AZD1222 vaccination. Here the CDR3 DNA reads TGTGCCAGCAGTGAACTGGGCGTCGATGAAAAACTGTTTTTT. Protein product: CASSELGVDEKLFF.